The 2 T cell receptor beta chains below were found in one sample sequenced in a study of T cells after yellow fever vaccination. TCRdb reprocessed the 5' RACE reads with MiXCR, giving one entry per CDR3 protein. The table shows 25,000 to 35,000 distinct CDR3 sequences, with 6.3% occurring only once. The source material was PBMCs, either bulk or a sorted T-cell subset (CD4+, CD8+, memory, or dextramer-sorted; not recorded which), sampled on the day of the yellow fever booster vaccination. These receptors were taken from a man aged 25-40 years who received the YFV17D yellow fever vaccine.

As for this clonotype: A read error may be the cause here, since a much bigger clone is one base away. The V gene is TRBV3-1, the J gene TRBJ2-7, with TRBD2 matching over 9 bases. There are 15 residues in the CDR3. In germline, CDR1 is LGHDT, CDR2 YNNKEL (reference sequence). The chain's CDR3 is CATSLRGGRAYEQYF. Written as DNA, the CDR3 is TGTGCCACCAGCCTAAGAGGCGGGAGGGCCTACGAGCAGTACTTC.

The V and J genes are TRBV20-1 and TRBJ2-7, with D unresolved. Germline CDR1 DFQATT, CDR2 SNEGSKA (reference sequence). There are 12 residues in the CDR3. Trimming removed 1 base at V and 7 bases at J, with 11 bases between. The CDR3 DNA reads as TGCAGTGCTAGAGGTCTGCGTGGTGAGCAGTACTTC. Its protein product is CSARGLRGEQYF.